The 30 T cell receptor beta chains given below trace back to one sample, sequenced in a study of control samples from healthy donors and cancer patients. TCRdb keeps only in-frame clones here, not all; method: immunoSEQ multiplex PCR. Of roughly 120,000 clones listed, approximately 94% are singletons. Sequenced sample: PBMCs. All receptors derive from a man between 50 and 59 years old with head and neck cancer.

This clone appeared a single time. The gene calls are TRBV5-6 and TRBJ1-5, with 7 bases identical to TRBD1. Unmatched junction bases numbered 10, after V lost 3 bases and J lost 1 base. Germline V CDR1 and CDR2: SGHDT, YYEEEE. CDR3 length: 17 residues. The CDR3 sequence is CASSSTGRDGSNQPQHF. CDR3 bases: TGTGCCAGCAGCTCGACAGGGAGGGATGGGAGCAATCAGCCCCAGCATTTT. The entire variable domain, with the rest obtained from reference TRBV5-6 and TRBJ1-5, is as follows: DAGVTQSPTHLIKTRGQQVTLRCSPKSGHDTVSWYQQALGQGPQFIFQYYEEEERQRGNFPDRFSGHQFPNYSSELNVNALLLGDSALYLCASSSTGRDGSNQPQHFGDGTRLSIL.

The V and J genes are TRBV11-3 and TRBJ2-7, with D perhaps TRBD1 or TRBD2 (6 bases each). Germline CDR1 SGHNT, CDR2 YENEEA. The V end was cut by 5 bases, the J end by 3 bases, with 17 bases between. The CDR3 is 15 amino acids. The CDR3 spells CASSVLEGGYYEQYF. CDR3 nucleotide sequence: TGTGCCAGCAGCGTCCTTGAGGGGGGCTACTACGAGCAGTACTTC.

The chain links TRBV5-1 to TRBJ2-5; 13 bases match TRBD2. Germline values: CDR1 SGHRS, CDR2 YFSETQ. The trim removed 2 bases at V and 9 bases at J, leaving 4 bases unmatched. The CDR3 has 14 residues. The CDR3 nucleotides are TGCGCCAGCAGCTTTTTGACTAGCGGGGGGTCCCAGTACTTC. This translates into CASSFLTSGGSQYF.

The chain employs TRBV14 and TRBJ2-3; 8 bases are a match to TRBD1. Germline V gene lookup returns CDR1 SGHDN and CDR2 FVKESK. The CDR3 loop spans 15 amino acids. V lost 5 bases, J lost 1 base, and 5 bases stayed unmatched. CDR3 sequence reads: CASSVPTGGTDTQYF. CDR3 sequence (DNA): TGTGCCAGCAGCGTTCCGACAGGGGGCACAGATACGCAGTATTTT.

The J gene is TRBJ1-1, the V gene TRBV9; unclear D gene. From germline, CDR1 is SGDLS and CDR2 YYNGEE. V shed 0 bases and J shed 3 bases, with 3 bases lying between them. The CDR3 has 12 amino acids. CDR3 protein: CASSVEDTEAFF. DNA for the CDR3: TGTGCCAGCAGCGTAGAAGACACTGAAGCTTTCTTT.

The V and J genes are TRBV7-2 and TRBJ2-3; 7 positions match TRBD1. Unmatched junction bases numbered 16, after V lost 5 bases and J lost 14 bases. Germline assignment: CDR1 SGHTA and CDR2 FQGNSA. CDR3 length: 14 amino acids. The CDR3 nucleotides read TGTGCCAGCAGCCAACTCCACACCGGGACAGCCCTGTATTTT. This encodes CASSQLHTGTALYF.

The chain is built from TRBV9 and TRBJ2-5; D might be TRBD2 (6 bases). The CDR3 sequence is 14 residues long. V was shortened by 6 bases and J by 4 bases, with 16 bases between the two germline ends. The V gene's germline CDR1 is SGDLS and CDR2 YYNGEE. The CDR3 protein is CASNGAGWGETQYF. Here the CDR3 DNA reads TGTGCCAGCAACGGTGCGGGATGGGGAGAGACCCAGTACTTC.

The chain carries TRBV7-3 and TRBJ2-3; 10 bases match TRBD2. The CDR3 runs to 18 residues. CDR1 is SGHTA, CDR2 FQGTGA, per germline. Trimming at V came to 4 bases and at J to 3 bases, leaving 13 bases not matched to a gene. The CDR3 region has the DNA TGTGCCAGCAGCTCGCCCTTAGCGGGGGGTGGGAGGACAGATACGCAGTATTTT. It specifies CASSSPLAGGGRTDTQYF. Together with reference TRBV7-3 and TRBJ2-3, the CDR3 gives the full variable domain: GAGVSQTPSNKVTEKGKYVELRCDPISGHTALYWYRQSLGQGPEFLIYFQGTGAADDSGLPNDRFFAVRPEGSVSTLKIQRTERGDSAVYLCASSSPLAGGGRTDTQYFGPGTRLTVL.

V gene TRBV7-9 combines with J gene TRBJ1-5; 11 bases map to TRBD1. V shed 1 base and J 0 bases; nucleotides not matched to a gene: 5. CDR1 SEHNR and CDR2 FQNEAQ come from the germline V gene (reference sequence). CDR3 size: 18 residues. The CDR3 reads CASSLVLGTGGSNQPQHF. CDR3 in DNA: TGTGCCAGCAGCTTAGTACTCGGGACAGGGGGTAGCAATCAGCCCCAGCATTTT.

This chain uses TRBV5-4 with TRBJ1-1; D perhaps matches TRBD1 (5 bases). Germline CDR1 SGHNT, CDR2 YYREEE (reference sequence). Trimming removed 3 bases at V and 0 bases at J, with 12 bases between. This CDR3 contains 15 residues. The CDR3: CASSSGGGLNTEAFF. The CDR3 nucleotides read TGTGCCAGCAGCTCTGGTGGGGGACTGAACACTGAAGCTTTCTTT. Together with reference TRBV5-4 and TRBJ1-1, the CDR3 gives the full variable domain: ETGVTQSPTHLIKTRGQQVTLRCSSQSGHNTVSWYQQALGQGPQFIFQYYREEENGRGNFPPRFSGLQFPNYSSELNVNALELDDSALYLCASSSGGGLNTEAFFGQGTRLTVV.

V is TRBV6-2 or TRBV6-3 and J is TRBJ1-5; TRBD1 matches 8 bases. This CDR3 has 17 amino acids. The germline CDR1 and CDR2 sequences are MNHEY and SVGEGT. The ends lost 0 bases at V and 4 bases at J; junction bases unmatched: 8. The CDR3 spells CASSYSTRGPSNQPQHF. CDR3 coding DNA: TGTGCCAGCAGTTACTCGACCAGGGGGCCAAGTAATCAGCCCCAGCATTTT.

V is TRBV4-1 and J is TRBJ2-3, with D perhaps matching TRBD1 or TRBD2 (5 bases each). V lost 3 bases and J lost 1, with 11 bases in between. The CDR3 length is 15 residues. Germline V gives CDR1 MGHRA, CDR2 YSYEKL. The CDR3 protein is CASSHPRGGTDTQYF. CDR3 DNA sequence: TGCGCCAGCAGCCACCCGAGGGGTGGCACAGATACGCAGTATTTT.

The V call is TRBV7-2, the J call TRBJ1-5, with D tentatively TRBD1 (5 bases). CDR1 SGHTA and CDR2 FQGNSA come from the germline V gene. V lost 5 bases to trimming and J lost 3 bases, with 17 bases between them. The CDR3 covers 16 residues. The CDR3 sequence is CASSPRGGVNNQPQHF. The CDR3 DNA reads TGTGCCAGCAGCCCCCGCGGGGGGGTAAACAATCAGCCCCAGCATTTT. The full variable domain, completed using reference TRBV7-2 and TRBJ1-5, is GAGVSQSPSNKVTEKGKDVELRCDPISGHTALYWYRQSLGQGLEFLIYFQGNSAPDKSGLPSDRFSAERTGGSVSTLTIQRTQQEDSAVYLCASSPRGGVNNQPQHFGDGTRLSIL.

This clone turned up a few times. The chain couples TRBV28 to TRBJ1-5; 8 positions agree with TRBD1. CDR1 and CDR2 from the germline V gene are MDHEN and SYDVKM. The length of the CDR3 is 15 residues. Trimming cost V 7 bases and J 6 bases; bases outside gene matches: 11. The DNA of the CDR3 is TGTGCCAGCATCCAACTCAGGGGGCCAGGTCAGCCCCAGCATTTT. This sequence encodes CASIQLRGPGQPQHF.

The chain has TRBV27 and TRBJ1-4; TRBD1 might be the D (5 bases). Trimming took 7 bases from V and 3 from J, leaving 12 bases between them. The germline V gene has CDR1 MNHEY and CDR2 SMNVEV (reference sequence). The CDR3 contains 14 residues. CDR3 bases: TGTGCCAGCATCCGGGGCTCATCTAATGAAAAACTGTTTTTT. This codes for CASIRGSSNEKLFF.

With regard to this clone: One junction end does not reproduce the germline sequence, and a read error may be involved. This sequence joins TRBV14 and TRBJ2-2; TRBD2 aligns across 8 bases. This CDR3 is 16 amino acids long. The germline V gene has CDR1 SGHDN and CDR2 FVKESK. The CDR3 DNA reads TGTGCCAGCAGCCGCGAGCGGGGGAGATTGCCCCGGGGAGCTGTTTTT. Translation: CASSRERGRLPRGAVF.

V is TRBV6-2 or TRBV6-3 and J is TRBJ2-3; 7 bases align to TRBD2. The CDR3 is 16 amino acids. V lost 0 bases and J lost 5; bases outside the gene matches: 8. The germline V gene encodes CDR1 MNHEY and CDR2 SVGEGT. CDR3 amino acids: CASSYSGREGRDTQYF. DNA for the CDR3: TGTGCCAGCAGTTACTCGGGAAGGGAGGGGAGAGATACGCAGTATTTT.

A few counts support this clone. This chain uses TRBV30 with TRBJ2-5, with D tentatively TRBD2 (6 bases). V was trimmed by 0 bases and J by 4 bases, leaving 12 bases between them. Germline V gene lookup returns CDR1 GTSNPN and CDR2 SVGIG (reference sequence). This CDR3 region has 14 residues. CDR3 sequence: CAWSVLRGGETQYF. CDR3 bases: TGTGCCTGGAGTGTACTCCGGGGAGGAGAGACCCAGTACTTC.

This CDR3 reads CASRGWSSYNEQFF. The CDR3 DNA reads as TGCGCCAGCAGAGGGTGGAGCTCCTACAATGAGCAGTTCTTC. The chain links TRBV5-1 to TRBJ2-1; D ambiguous. Germline V CDR1 and CDR2: SGHRS, YFSETQ. V was cut by 5 bases and J by 0 bases, with 9 bases left in between. CDR3 length: 14 residues.

The CDR3 here is CASSPGTAMTQYF. CDR3 nucleotides: TGTGCCAGCAGTCCCGGGACAGCGATGACCCAGTACTTC. This chain joins TRBV6-5 and TRBJ2-5, with TRBD1 matching over 7 bases. The CDR3 loop spans 13 amino acids. Germline V CDR1 and CDR2: MNHEY, SVGAGI. V was pared by 5 bases and J by 7 bases, with 7 bases of the junction left unmatched.

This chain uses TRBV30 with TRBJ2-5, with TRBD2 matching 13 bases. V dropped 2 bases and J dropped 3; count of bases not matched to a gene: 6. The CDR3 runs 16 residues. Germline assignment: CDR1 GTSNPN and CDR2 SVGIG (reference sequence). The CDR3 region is CAWSQGGTSGEETQYF. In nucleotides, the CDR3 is TGTGCCTGGAGTCAAGGGGGGACTAGCGGGGAAGAGACCCAGTACTTC. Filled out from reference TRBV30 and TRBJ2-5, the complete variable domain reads SQTIHQWPATLVQPVGSPLSLECTVEGTSNPNLYWYRQAAGRGLQLLFYSVGIGQISSEVPQNLSASRPQDRQFILSSKKLLLSDSGFYLCAWSQGGTSGEETQYFGPGTRLLVL.

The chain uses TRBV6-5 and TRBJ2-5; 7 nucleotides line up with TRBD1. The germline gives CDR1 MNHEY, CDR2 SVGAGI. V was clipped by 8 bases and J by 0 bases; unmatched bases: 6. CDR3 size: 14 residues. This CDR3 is CASETGWDQETQYF. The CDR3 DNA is TGTGCCAGCGAGACAGGGTGGGACCAAGAGACCCAGTACTTC.

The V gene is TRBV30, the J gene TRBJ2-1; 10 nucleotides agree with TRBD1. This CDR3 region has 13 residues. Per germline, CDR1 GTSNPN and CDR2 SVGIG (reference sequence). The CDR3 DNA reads TGTGCTCGGGACAGGGGTCTTGACAATGAGCAGTTCTTC. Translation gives CARDRGLDNEQFF.

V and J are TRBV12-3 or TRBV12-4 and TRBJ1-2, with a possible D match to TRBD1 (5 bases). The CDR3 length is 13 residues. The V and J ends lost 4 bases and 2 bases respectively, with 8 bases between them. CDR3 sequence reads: CASSYRGNYGYTF. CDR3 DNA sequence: TGTGCCAGCAGTTATAGGGGAAACTATGGCTACACCTTC.

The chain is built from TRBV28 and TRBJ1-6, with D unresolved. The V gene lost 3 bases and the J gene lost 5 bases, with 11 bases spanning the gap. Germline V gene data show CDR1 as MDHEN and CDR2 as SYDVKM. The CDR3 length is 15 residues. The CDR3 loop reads CASSFTQRDNSPLHF. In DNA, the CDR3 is TGTGCCAGCAGTTTTACACAGAGAGATAATTCACCCCTCCACTTT.

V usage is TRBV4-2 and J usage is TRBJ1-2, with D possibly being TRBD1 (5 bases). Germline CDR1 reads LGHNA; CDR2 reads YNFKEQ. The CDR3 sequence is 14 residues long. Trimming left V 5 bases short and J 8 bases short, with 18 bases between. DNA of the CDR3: TGTGCCAGCAGCAGATTGGGGCAACTCGGCGGCTACACCTTC. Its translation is CASSRLGQLGGYTF.

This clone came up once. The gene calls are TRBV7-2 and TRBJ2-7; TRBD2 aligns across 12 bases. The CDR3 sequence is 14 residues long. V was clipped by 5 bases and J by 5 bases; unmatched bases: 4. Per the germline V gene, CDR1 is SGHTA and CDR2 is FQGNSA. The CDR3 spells CASSPWTSGNEQYF. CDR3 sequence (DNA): TGTGCCAGCAGCCCGTGGACTAGCGGGAACGAGCAGTACTTC.

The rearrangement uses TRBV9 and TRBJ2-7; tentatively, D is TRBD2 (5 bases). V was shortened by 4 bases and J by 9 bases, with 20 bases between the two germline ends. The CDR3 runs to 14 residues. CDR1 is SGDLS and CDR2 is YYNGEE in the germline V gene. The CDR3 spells CASSLKAGIQGQYF. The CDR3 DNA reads TGTGCCAGCAGCCTCAAGGCGGGCATACAAGGGCAGTACTTC.

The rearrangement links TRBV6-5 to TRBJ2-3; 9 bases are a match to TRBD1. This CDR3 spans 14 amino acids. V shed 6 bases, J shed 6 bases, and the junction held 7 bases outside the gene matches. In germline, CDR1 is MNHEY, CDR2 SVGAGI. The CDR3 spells CASSATGGLDTQYF. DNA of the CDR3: TGTGCCAGCAGCGCGACAGGGGGGTTGGATACGCAGTATTTT.

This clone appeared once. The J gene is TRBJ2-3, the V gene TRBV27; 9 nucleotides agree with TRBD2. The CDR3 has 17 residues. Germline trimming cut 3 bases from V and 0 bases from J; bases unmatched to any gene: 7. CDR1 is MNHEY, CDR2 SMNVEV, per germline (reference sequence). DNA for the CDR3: TGTGCCAGCAGTTTCCTTGGACTAGCGCTTAGCACAGATACGCAGTATTTT. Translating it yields CASSFLGLALSTDTQYF.